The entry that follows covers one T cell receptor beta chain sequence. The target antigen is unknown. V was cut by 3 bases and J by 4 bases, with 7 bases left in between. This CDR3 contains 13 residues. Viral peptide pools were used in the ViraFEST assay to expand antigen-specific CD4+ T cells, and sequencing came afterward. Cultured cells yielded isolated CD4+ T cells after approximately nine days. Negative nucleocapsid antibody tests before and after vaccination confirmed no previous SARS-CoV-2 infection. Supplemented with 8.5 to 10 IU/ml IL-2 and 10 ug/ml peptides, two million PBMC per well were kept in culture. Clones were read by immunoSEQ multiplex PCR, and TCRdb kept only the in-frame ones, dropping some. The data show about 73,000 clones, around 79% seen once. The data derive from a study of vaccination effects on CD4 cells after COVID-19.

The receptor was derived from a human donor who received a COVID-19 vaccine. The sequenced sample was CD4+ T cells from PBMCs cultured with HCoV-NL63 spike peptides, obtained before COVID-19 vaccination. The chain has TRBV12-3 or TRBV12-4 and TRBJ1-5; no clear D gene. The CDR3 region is CASSFIGNQPQHF. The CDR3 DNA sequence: TGTGCCAGCAGTTTTATTGGGAATCAGCCCCAGCATTTT.